The clone carrying this T cell receptor beta chain showed up just a few times. Antigen unknown. Via MiXCR, TCRdb re-called the RT-PCR reads, giving one row per CDR3 protein. The sample carries about 300,000 distinct CDR3 sequences, approximately 20% recorded once. This record comes from a study of response to subunit inactivated influenza vaccine. General study results and limits: It was suggested by the authors that few new T cells are recruited by each seasonal influenza vaccination.

The sequencing here drew on PBMCs from blood, taken about 20 months after vaccination. This sequence was found in a man aged 50 to 69 who received an inactivated influenza vaccine.

The chain's CDR3 is CSASSQRLSETQYF. CDR3 in DNA: TGCAGTGCTAGTTCACAGAGGTTATCGGAGACCCAGTACTTC. V usage is TRBV20-1 and J usage is TRBJ2-5; D ambiguous. The germline V gene encodes CDR1 DFQATT and CDR2 SNEGSKA (reference sequence). The V end lost 3 bases, the J end lost 5 bases, and 16 bases lay between the germline ends. This CDR3 has 14 amino acids.